This T cell receptor beta chain comes out of a study of T cell responses to AZD1222 COVID-19 vaccine. The method was immunoSEQ multiplex PCR; TCRdb's version includes in-frame clones alone and lacks a portion of them. This table has 95,000 to 100,000 clones, roughly 88% appearing once. On this clone: Its target is unknown.

Germline V gives CDR1 MDHEN, CDR2 SYDVKM. The CDR3 contains 14 residues. Trimming removed 6 bases at V and 0 bases at J, with 12 bases between. Study-level points and caveats: White British donors predominated, females outnumbered males, and clonal diversity was possibly underestimated. Spike-specific TCR breadth and depth rose after two AZD1222 doses. Repertoire samples came only from after the peak T cell response. It was only a handful of AZD1222 recipients who were seropositive at baseline.

The V call is TRBV28, the J call TRBJ2-7; D is unresolved. This specimen consisted of peripheral blood, obtained on day 0 of AZD1222 vaccination. This receptor was identified in an adult in good health. In nucleotides, the CDR3 is TGTGCCAGCAGCTTCCAAGGGTTCTCCTACGAGCAGTACTTC. It translates to CASSFQGFSYEQYF.